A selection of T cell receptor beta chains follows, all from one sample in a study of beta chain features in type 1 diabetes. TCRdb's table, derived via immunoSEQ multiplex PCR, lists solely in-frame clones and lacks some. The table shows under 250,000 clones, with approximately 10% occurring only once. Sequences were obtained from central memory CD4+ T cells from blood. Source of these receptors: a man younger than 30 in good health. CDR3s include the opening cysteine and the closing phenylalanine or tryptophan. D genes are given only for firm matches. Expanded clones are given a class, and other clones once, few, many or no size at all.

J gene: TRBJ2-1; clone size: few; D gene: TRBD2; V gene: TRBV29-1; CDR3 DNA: TGCAGCGCGGGACTAGCGGTTTTTTACAATGAGCAGTTCTTC; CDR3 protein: CSAGLAVFYNEQFF
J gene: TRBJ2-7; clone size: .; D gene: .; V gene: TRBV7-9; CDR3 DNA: TGTGCCAGCAGCTCACCGGGACACCCCCCATATGAGCAGTACTTC; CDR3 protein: CASSSPGHPPYEQYF
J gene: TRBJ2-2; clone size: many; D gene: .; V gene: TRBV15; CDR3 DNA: TGTGCCACCAGCAGACTGGGTGGCGCCGGGGAGCTGTTTTTT; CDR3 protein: CATSRLGGAGELFF
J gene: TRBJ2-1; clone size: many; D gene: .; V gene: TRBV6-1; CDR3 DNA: TGTGCCAGCAGTGAAATCAGGGTTCAGTTCTTC; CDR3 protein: CASSEIRVQFF
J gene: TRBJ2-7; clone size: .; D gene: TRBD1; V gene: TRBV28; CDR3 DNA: TGTGCCAGCAGTTTCCCTCCGGGACAGGGGTCCTACGAGCAGTACTTC; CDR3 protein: CASSFPPGQGSYEQYF
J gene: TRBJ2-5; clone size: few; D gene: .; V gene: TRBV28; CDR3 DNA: TGTGCCAGCAGGGGATCTACGTACCAAGAGACCCAGTACTTC; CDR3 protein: CASRGSTYQETQYF
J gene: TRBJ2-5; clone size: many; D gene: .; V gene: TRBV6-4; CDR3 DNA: TGTGCCAGCAGCCGCGGGGCCGGGGAGACCCAGTACTTC; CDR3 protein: CASSRGAGETQYF
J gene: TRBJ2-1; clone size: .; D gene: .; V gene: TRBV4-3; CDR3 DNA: TGCGCCAGCAGCCCCCGCTATGGGGGGTACAATGAGCAGTTCTTC; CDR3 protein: CASSPRYGGYNEQFF
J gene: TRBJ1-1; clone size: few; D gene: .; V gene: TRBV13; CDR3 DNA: TGTGCCAGCAGCTTAGAGGGGTTGAACACTGAAGCTTTCTTT; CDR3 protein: CASSLEGLNTEAFF
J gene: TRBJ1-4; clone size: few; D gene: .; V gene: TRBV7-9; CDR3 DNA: TGTGCCAGCAGCTTGGCAGAGACTAATGAAAAACTGTTTTTT; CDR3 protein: CASSLAETNEKLFF
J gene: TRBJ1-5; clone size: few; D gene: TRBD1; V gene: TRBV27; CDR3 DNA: TGTGCCAGCAGCTACGGACAGGGCGGTCAGCCCCAGCATTTT; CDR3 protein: CASSYGQGGQPQHF
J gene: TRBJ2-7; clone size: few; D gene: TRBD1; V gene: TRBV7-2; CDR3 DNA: TGTGCCAGCAGCCCACAGGGGTATGGGGAGCAGTACTTC; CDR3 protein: CASSPQGYGEQYF
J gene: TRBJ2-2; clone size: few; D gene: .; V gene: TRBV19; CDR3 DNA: TGTGCCAGTAGTATAGGTGGGAACACCGGGGAGCTGTTTTTT; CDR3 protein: CASSIGGNTGELFF
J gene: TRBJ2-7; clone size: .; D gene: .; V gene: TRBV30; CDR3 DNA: TGTGCCTGGAGAGCCGGACTGAAGTACGAGCAGTACTTC; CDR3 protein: CAWRAGLKYEQYF
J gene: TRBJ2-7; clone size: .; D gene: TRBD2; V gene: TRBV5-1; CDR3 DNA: TGCGCCAGCAGCTTGGAAAGCGGGAGATCCTACGAGCAGTACTTC; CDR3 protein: CASSLESGRSYEQYF
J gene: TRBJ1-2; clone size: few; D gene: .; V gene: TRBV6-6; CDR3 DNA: TGTGCCTCACAGGGCGGCCGTGGCTACACCTTC; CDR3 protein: CASQGGRGYTF
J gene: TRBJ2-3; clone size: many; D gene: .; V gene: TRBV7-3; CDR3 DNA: TGTGCCAGCAGCGTTGGTGGCACAGATACGCAGTATTTT; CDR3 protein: CASSVGGTDTQYF
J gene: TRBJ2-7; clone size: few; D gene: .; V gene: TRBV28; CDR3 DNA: TGTGCCAGCAGTTTAAGTCAGAACTACGAGCAGTACTTC; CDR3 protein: CASSLSQNYEQYF
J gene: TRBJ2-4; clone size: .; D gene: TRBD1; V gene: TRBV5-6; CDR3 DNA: TGTGCCAGCAGCTCCCCAGGGGGCATAGGAAACATTCAGTACTTC; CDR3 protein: CASSSPGGIGNIQYF
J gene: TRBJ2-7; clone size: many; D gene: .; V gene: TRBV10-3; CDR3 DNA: TGTGCCATCAGCGGTGGGCTCGAGCAGTACTTC; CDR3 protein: CAISGGLEQYF
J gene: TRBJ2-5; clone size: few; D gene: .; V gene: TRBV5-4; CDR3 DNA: TGTGCCAGCAGCTCAGGGCAGGGACGGGAGACCCAGTACTTC; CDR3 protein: CASSSGQGRETQYF
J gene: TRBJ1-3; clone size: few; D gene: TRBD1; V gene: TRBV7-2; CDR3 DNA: TGTGCCAGCAGCCCTCTACAGGGGGTCCCTGGAAACACCATATATTTT; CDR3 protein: CASSPLQGVPGNTIYF
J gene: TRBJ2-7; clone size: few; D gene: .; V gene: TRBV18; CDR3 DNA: TGTGCCAGCTCACCAAACCAGGAGACCTACGAGCAGTACTTC; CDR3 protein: CASSPNQETYEQYF
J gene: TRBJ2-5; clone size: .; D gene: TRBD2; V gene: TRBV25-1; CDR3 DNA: TGTGCCAGCAGTGTCTCTAGCGGGACGGCCCAGTACTTC; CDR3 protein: CASSVSSGTAQYF
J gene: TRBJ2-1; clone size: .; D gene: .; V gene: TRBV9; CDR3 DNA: TGTGCCAGCAGCCCAAAGGTAGGCTTCTCCAATGAGCAGTTCTTC; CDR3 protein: CASSPKVGFSNEQFF
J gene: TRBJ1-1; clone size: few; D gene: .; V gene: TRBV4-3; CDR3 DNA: TGCGCCAGCAGCCAAGATCTTCGGGGAGTAGGGAAAGCTTTCTTT; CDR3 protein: CASSQDLRGVGKAFF
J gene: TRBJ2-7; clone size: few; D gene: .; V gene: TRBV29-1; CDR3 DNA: TGCAGCGTTGAAGACGGAGGGGCCGAGCAGTACTTC; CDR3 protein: CSVEDGGAEQYF